These T cell receptor beta chains were read from a single sample in a study of blood T cell repertoires in COVID-19. The repertoire was sequenced with immunoSEQ multiplex PCR; TCRdb's copy has only in-frame clones and lacks some. The data show roughly 200,000 clones, about 90% seen once. The sample comprised PBMCs or T cells enriched from blood (not recorded which). The origin of the receptors is a man aged 25-45 years who had recovered from COVID-19. CDR3s include the opening cysteine and the closing phenylalanine or tryptophan. D genes are given only for firm matches. Only some rows state a clone size, as once, few, many or a class for expanded clones.

TRBJ1-1 . TRBV3-1/TRBV3-2 TRBD1 CASSFGTVNTEAFF TGTGCCAGCAGCTTCGGGACAGTGAACACTGAAGCTTTCTTT
TRBJ2-3 . TRBV3-1/TRBV3-2 TRBD2 CASSQGIAGTTDTQYF TGTGCCAGCAGCCAAGGGATAGCGGGTACCACAGATACGCAGTATTTT
TRBJ2-3 . TRBV20-1 TRBD2 CSASVSGKPRDTQYF TGCAGTGCTAGTGTTAGCGGGAAGCCTCGAGATACGCAGTATTTT
TRBJ2-5 . TRBV11-2 TRBD1 CASSLYRGETQYF TGTGCCAGCAGCTTATACAGGGGGGAGACCCAGTACTTC
TRBJ1-1 few TRBV6-1 TRBD1 CASSDPRQGRTEAFF TGTGCCAGCAGTGACCCTAGACAGGGAAGGACTGAAGCTTTCTTT
TRBJ2-7 . TRBV18 . CASSPDEAGISYEQYF TGTGCCAGCTCACCAGACGAAGCGGGTATCTCCTACGAGCAGTACTTC
TRBJ1-2 . TRBV9 . CASSLPGGTNYGYTF TGTGCCAGCAGCTTACCCGGCGGGACTAACTATGGCTACACCTTC
TRBJ2-3 . TRBV7-9 . CASSFELGQGWGTDTQYF TGTGCCAGCAGCTTTGAGCTGGGGCAGGGCTGGGGCACAGATACGCAGTATTTT
TRBJ2-3 . TRBV11-3 TRBD1 CASSSRGPSTDTQYF TGTGCCAGCAGCTCTAGGGGGCCTAGCACAGATACGCAGTATTTT
TRBJ2-7 . TRBV27 . CASSLLGTPSYEQYF TGTGCCAGCAGTTTACTCGGGACACCCTCCTACGAGCAGTACTTC
TRBJ1-1 . TRBV11-2 TRBD1 CASSTRSLTGDTEAFF TGTGCCAGCAGCACTAGGAGCCTGACAGGGGACACTGAAGCTTTCTTT
TRBJ1-4 . TRBV7-9 . CASSLVTGDNEKLFF TGTGCCAGCAGCTTAGTCACGGGAGATAATGAAAAACTGTTTTTT
TRBJ1-2 . TRBV5-1 . CASSPEVAYGYTF TGCGCCAGCAGCCCAGAGGTCGCCTATGGCTACACCTTC
TRBJ1-1 . TRBV6-5 . CASSYSRIQMNTEAFF TGTGCCAGCAGTTACTCGAGAATCCAAATGAACACTGAAGCTTTCTTT
TRBJ2-1 . TRBV27 TRBD2 CASSFSFREREKYNEQFF TGTGCCAGCAGTTTTTCCTTTCGTGAGCGGGAGAAATACAATGAGCAGTTCTTC
TRBJ2-1 . TRBV11-2 TRBD2 CASSLKTSGGNEQFF TGTGCCAGCAGCTTAAAGACTAGCGGGGGGAATGAGCAGTTCTTC
TRBJ2-1 . TRBV28 TRBD1 CASSSDRVYYNEQFF TGTGCCAGCAGTTCAGACAGGGTGTACTACAATGAGCAGTTCTTC
TRBJ1-5 few TRBV28 TRBD1 CASSETGGADQPQHF TGTGCCAGCAGTGAAACAGGGGGCGCCGATCAGCCCCAGCATTTT
TRBJ2-7 . TRBV30 TRBD2 CAWSVQRTSGSGGYEQYF TGTGCCTGGAGTGTACAACGGACTAGCGGGAGTGGGGGCTACGAGCAGTACTTC
TRBJ2-1 . TRBV25-1 TRBD1 CASSVDRGSSYNEQFF TGTGCCAGCAGTGTAGACAGGGGAAGCTCCTACAATGAGCAGTTCTTC
TRBJ1-3 few TRBV10-3 . CAIKGENGNTIYF TGTGCCATCAAGGGAGAGAATGGAAACACCATATATTTT
TRBJ2-2 . TRBV6-2/TRBV6-3 . CASSYGGYTGELFF TGTGCCAGCAGTTACGGGGGGTACACCGGGGAGCTGTTTTTT
TRBJ2-7 . TRBV7-2 TRBD1 CASSSTGAYEQYF TGTGCCAGCAGCTCAACAGGGGCTTACGAGCAGTACTTC
TRBJ2-5 . TRBV18 . CASSPELYQETQYF TGTGCCAGCTCACCGGAGTTATACCAAGAGACCCAGTACTTC
TRBJ1-2 once TRBV4-3 TRBD1 CASSPATGGYGYTF TGCGCCAGCAGCCCAGCGACAGGGGGCTATGGCTACACCTTC
TRBJ2-3 . TRBV7-9 . CASSRRGSRDGTDTQYF TGTGCCAGCAGCCGTAGAGGGTCACGGGATGGCACAGATACGCAGTATTTT
TRBJ1-1 . TRBV11-2 . CASSPGSQGLPEAFF TGTGCCAGCAGCCCGGGGAGCCAGGGGTTGCCTGAAGCTTTCTTT
TRBJ2-1 . TRBV7-2 TRBD2 CASRAPPGGDSNEQFF TGTGCCAGCAGGGCCCCCCCGGGAGGTGACTCCAATGAGCAGTTCTTC
TRBJ2-7 . TRBV5-1 TRBD2 CASSSLAGTGYEQYF TGCGCCAGCAGCTCCTTAGCGGGGACTGGGTACGAGCAGTACTTC
TRBJ2-3 . TRBV4-2 . CASSHDPAAGDTQYF TGTGCCAGCAGCCATGACCCAGCGGCCGGGGATACGCAGTATTTT
TRBJ2-3 . TRBV11-2 . CASSPGDRTDTQYF TGTGCCAGCAGCCCGGGGGACCGCACAGATACGCAGTATTTT
TRBJ2-2 . TRBV4-1 TRBD2 CASSQDRLAGVTGELFF TGCGCCAGCAGCCAAGATAGACTAGCGGGAGTCACCGGGGAGCTGTTTTTT
TRBJ2-5 . TRBV11-2 . CASSLQRSETQYF TGTGCCAGCAGTTTACAGAGGTCGGAGACCCAGTACTTC
TRBJ2-7 . TRBV11-2 TRBD2 CASSPRLAGVGPSYEQYF TGTGCCAGCAGCCCACGACTAGCGGGAGTGGGCCCTTCTTACGAGCAGTACTTC
TRBJ1-2 . TRBV6-6 . CASRISGDGYTF TGTGCCAGCAGGATATCAGGGGATGGCTACACCTTC
TRBJ2-3 . TRBV7-9 TRBD2 CASSFPSGVVTDTQYF TGTGCCAGCAGCTTTCCTAGCGGGGTAGTCACAGATACGCAGTATTTT
TRBJ2-1 . TRBV18 TRBD1 CASSPPNQGAHNEQFF TGTGCCAGCTCACCACCGAACCAGGGGGCCCACAATGAGCAGTTCTTC